One and the same sample provided the 7 T cell receptor beta chains below, sequenced in a study of siplizumab effects on memory and regulatory T cells. Assay used: immunoSEQ multiplex PCR; TCRdb lists only in-frame clones, some missing. This sample carries 50,000 to 55,000 clones, nearly 95% of them seen once, and the ten largest clones take approximately 17%. The sample taken for sequencing was CD8+ T cells sorted from blood. These receptors came from a human donor in good health.

This chain links TRBV28 with TRBJ2-1; D is uncertain. The germline V and J ends were trimmed by 1 base and 5 bases, with 12 bases remaining between them. The length of the CDR3 is 15 residues. Germline V lookup: CDR1 MDHEN, CDR2 SYDVKM. The CDR3 bases are TGTGCCAGCAGTTTATCTCGGACCGGAGACAATGAGCAGTTCTTC. Protein: CASSLSRTGDNEQFF. The variable domain in full, with the rest retrieved from reference TRBV28 and TRBJ2-1, is DVKVTQSSRYLVKRTGEKVFLECVQDMDHENMFWYRQDPGLGLRLIYFSYDVKMKEKGDIPEGYSVSREKKERFSLILESASTNQTSMYLCASSLSRTGDNEQFFGPGTRLTVL.

This chain links TRBV6-5 with TRBJ1-1, with D perhaps TRBD1 (6 bases). The CDR3 spans 15 residues. V lost 1 base and J 3 bases, leaving 12 bases between the germline ends. CDR1 and CDR2 (germline): MNHEY, SVGAGI. CDR3 DNA: TGTGCCAGCAGTTACTTAGTACAGGGCTACACTGAAGCTTTCTTT. As protein: CASSYLVQGYTEAFF.

The CDR3 DNA sequence: TGTGCCACCAGCAGCCCCGGACAGCTGATGAACTATGGCTACACCTTC. Encoded protein: CATSSPGQLMNYGYTF. This rearrangement joins TRBV15 to TRBJ1-2; D may be TRBD1 (6 bases). Trimming removed 3 bases at V and 2 bases at J, with 16 bases between. This CDR3 comprises 16 residues. From germline, CDR1 is LNHNV and CDR2 YYDKDF (reference sequence).

V and J are TRBV6-1 and TRBJ2-2; D unclear. V lost 0 bases and J 4 bases, leaving 9 bases between the germline ends. CDR3 length: 15 amino acids. Germline V CDR1 and CDR2: MNHNS, SASEGT. The CDR3 here is CASSEARPATGELFF. The CDR3 DNA is TGTGCCAGCAGTGAAGCGAGGCCTGCCACCGGGGAGCTGTTTTTT.

The chain is built from TRBV28 and TRBJ2-1; D may be TRBD2 (6 bases). The germline V gene encodes CDR1 MDHEN and CDR2 SYDVKM. Trimming cost V 1 base and J 3 bases, with 16 bases left between them. The CDR3 extends over 17 amino acids. CDR3 residues: CASSLFPGRDFYNEQFF. In DNA form, the CDR3 reads TGTGCCAGCAGTTTATTCCCAGGGCGGGACTTCTACAATGAGCAGTTCTTC.

The chain joins TRBV28 to TRBJ2-3; D is possibly TRBD1 or TRBD2 (5 bases each). Trimming pared 5 bases from V and 4 bases from J, leaving 22 bases between. Per germline, CDR1 MDHEN and CDR2 SYDVKM. This CDR3 is 17 amino acids long. CDR3 amino acids: CASSTRRGTRSPDTQYF. The CDR3 DNA is TGTGCCAGCAGTACAAGACGGGGCACCCGAAGCCCAGATACGCAGTATTTT. Filled out from reference TRBV28 and TRBJ2-3, the complete variable domain reads DVKVTQSSRYLVKRTGEKVFLECVQDMDHENMFWYRQDPGLGLRLIYFSYDVKMKEKGDIPEGYSVSREKKERFSLILESASTNQTSMYLCASSTRRGTRSPDTQYFGPGTRLTVL.

V usage is TRBV4-1 and J usage is TRBJ2-1; D gene unclear. Trimming stripped 2 bases from V and 0 bases from J, with 14 bases between. The CDR3 is made up of 17 amino acids. Germline CDR1 and CDR2: MGHRA and YSYEKL. CDR3: CASSQKLLTLSYNEQFF. The CDR3 DNA sequence: TGCGCCAGCAGCCAAAAGCTACTAACCCTCTCCTACAATGAGCAGTTCTTC.